This T cell receptor (beta chain) was recovered during a study of cytomegalovirus exposure and HLA in healthy donors (dated by TCRdb to 2017 to 2019). Study-level background: According to an earlier analysis of a few hundred of the donors, some 180 million T cells yielded some 110 million unique TCR beta sequences and about 280 Gb of sequence data. An early release that covered some 640 HLA-typed donors contained around 330 gigabases of sequencing data and approximately 85 million unique TCR sequences. Of the roughly 410 genotyped donors, more than 75% were placed in the genetic ancestry cluster associated with self-reported Caucasian donors. The study was designed to test whether signatures of past pathogen exposure could be identified by cataloging public T cell receptors. The T cell repertoires of around 670 subjects were profiled by immunosequencing and related to cytomegalovirus serostatus. Along with the 666-subject first cohort, a separate validation cohort of approximately 110 different subjects was used. High-throughput TCR immunosequencing, statistical association of individual TCRs with disease status, and machine learning were combined to predict cytomegalovirus infection status. In a later analysis, previously published TCR beta repertoires from about 670 donors were re-analyzed and high-resolution HLA genotyping was added so that TCR occurrence patterns could be studied. The later analysis used no new phenotypic data to find candidate immune exposures, relying instead on TCR beta sequences and their occurrence across donors. In an earlier analysis of over 550 of the donors, high-throughput TCR beta sequencing was used to judge whether each TCR beta V gene segment behaved as functional or pseudogenic. Donor age, sex, ethnicity and CMV serostatus were compiled together with the repertoire data. A later genetic analysis used genome-wide SNP genotypes for about 55% of the 666 donors, treating that subset as a discovery cohort. Every repertoire in the discovery cohort had been generated on one and the same sequencing platform. HLA typing included class I and class II loci at four-digit resolution. Typing coverage differed by locus: A, B, C, DRB1 and DQB1 were typed in about 620-640 donors, DQA1 in about 500, DPA1 in approximately 600, and DPB1 in roughly 450. Several DR-DQ haplotypes were treated as single units for association and clustering because of strong linkage in the cohort. Among about 400 genotyped donors of the cohort, an average of approximately 240,000 unique TCR beta nucleotide sequences was sequenced per donor, of which about 19% were non-productive. The investigation overall reported the following: In an earlier analysis of about 540 of the donors, most TCR beta V segments were observed in productive rearrangements about 90% or about 30% of the time, broadly matching IMGT annotations. In a later analysis, most CMV-associated TCR beta chains were found to appear HLA-restricted, with HLA associations seemingly driven largely by CMV exposure. A later genetic analysis associated a missense DCLRE1C variant with V-gene and J-gene trimming of TCR beta chains, and an independent cohort replicated the association. Most TCR sequences were observed very rarely across donors, whereas some public TCRs were present in many individuals. Because counts were too low, roughly 16 rarely observed V segments, including chromosome 9 orphons, were excluded from the earlier analysis of 500 to 700 of the donors. Because some donors lacked HLA typing at each locus, the association tests relied only on the typed subset. A total of 150 or so TCR beta chains were listed by the study as associated with cytomegalovirus. The 87-base-pair reads could not distinguish some IMGT-functional V segments, including TRBV6-2 and TRBV6-3, so those segments were excluded. A further reported finding was that TCR beta sequences accurately predicted the HLA-A and HLA-B alleles for most subjects in the first cohort. The classifier was reported to diagnose cytomegalovirus status with high specificity and sensitivity in both the original and validation cohorts. Three of the identified cytomegalovirus-associated TCR beta chains were confirmed in vitro to be specific for cytomegalovirus antigens. It was suggested by the authors that the approach could potentially be generalized to other disease states and immunological phenotypes. A later genetic analysis reported fewer N-insertions in productive TCRs among donors in an Asian-associated ancestry cluster than the roughly 690-donor mean. This cohort had only TCR beta chains sequenced, and the lack of alpha or paired-chain data limited which features could be detected. In a later analysis, HLA-associated TCR beta chains showed more clonal expansion and lower generation probabilities than non-associated chains that were equally common. Correlated functional status among segregating V segments might be attributable to linkage disequilibrium, but an unknown experimental factor could not be ruled out. The only immune exposure information available for the cohort was CMV serostatus. A later analysis reported that several top co-occurrence clusters appeared linked to parvovirus B19, influenza, CMV and Epstein-Barr virus. In a later analysis, 16,951 TCR beta sequences were associated with specific HLA alleles at a false discovery rate of 0.05. A cluster of highly shared sequence variants was judged likely to be a technical artifact of the sequencing pipeline. Strong co-occurrence of HLA alleles, especially DR and DQ, made assigning TCR associations to individual alleles difficult. A later analysis found that TCR association rates varied across HLA loci, with DRB1 alleles showing the most associated TCRs and HLA-C alleles the fewest. Sequencing depth was assumed to be roughly uniform across donors in the presence/absence analyses, though that assumption may not hold.

Only a few counts were recorded for this clone. The antigen it binds to is not known. Relative to the germline gene, one junction end is altered; a read error may explain this. The CDR3, cysteine through phenylalanine, is 13 amino acids long. Only the CDR3 portion is preserved as DNA: 39 bases, with reading frame beginning at the first base. Reading the germline V gene gives CDR1 ENHRY and CDR2 SYGVKD. Libraries were built with the immunoSEQ multiplex PCR assay. The multiplex PCR relied on a mix of 60 forward primers for TCR Vbeta segments and 13 reverse primers for TCR Jbeta segments. Amplification of the CDR3 region of rearranged TCR beta genes was performed with a multiplex PCR assay on genomic DNA. Amplified TCR beta libraries were sequenced as 87-base-pair reads on the Illumina HiSeq System. On the study's bioinformatics: In a later analysis, around 80 million unique TCR beta chains were counted across the 650 to 700 repertoires, and about 10 million of these chains were shared by at least two donors. A nearest-neighbor algorithm error-corrected the raw reads and collapsed the reads into unique sequences, merging closely related sequences to remove PCR and sequencing errors. Alignment of CDR3 sequences to IMGT reference sequences was used to assign V, D and J gene segments. For a sequence to be retained, a match of at least six nucleotides was required to both a V gene segment and a J gene segment. A rearrangement counted as productive if the CDR3 had no stop codons and remained in frame with V and J, and every other rearrangement counted as non-productive. CDR3 was defined according to IMGT convention as the region running from the second conserved V-encoded cysteine to the conserved J-encoded phenylalanine. The earlier analysis of about 500 of the donors excluded sequences that lacked an unambiguous match to a single V gene segment. In an earlier analysis of a few hundred of the donors, a V segment was called functional when productive rearrangements were above 56.7%, and segregating when the standard deviation between donors exceeded 5%. A statistical classification framework was built to diagnose cytomegalovirus status from the catalog of TCR beta chain sequences. In a later analysis, TCR nucleotide sequences were compared against IMGT/GENE-DB human TR gene sequences so that V and J genes could be assigned. The TCRdist pipeline was used in a later analysis to assign CDR3 sequences and most-parsimonious VDJ recombination scenarios. In a later analysis, each TCR beta chain was defined by its CDR3 amino acid sequence together with its V-gene family, and reads without a unique V-gene family were excluded. As a way to deal with suspected cross-contamination and a sequencing artifact, a later analysis dropped over 550 nucleotide sequences that were highly shared and had low generation probability. For each public chain, a later analysis derived a clonal expansion index from normalized ranks of inferred template counts within each repertoire. Generation probabilities in a later analysis came from a VDJ recombination model fitted to out-of-frame rearrangements, and those results were checked against IGoR. In a later analysis, TCR-TCR, TCR-HLA and TCR-CMV co-occurrence was scored with hypergeometric tests, and a repertoire-size bias correction was applied to TCR pairs. False discovery rates were estimated in a later analysis by permuting HLA or CMV assignments 20 times. In a later analysis, co-occurring TCRs were grouped using DBSCAN, with TCRdist sequence similarity added in when clustering inside HLA-allele-positive subsets. Co-occurrence clustering excluded repertoires with fewer than 30,000 or more than 120,000 public chains, plus five with anomalous nucleotide sharing. As stored in TCRdb, this immuneACCESS dataset retains in-frame rearrangements with V and J assigned. A fraction of the clones does not appear; measured against another copy, unresolved V genes explain less than half of the discrepancy, and the remainder lacks a known reason. From that table come the V and J calls and clone size; the DNA was used to work out D and trimming. This sample gives 100,000 to 150,000 clones in total; roughly 76% of them show up just once. Clones ranked in the top ten supply around 3% of the sample.

In total, fewer than 750 healthy bone marrow donors made up the cohort. All cohort members were sampled while nominally healthy, although unrecorded immune exposures were likely present. The donor tested CMV seronegative, placing the donor among the roughly 340 seronegative members of the cohort. Each donor provided a peripheral blood sample, and peripheral blood mononuclear cells were used for TCR beta sequencing. Genomic DNA was extracted from the blood cell samples with the Qiagen DNeasy Blood Extraction Kit. The rearrangement combines TRBV10-3 with TRBJ2-3; TRBD2 might be the D gene, on 5 matching bases. Sequencing input: PBMCs. This TCR was sampled from a woman in her forties or fifties in good health and CMV-seronegative. The base sequence is TGTGCCATCACTGAGGGAGTTACAGATACGCAGTATTTT. It translates to CAITEGVTDTQYF.